The source of this TCR beta chain is a study of low-dose radiotherapy and immunotherapy resistance in tumors. Regarding time point: after trial treatment. The treatment: LDRT plus nivolumab, ipilimumab, low-dose cyclophosphamide and aspirin (RACIN trial). This clonotype has a count of ten or more. Both TCRalpha and TCRbeta chains were reverse transcribed with V-gene-specific primers. For amplifying TCRs, the PCR ran for about 22 cycles with Phusion, which was used together with a constant-region primer and the adapter on the V primers. TCRdb re-called the reads through MiXCR, storing one row per CDR3 protein. The sample has 80,000 or so distinct CDR3 sequences; 15% to 20% are singletons. Sequenced material: PBMCs, taken after low-dose radiotherapy plus immunotherapy. The TCR originated in a male donor with prostate cancer.

The CDR3 spells CASSYTGQGSGEQYF. The DNA of the CDR3 is TGTGCCAGCAGTTACACCGGACAGGGAAGTGGAGAGCAGTACTTC. The rearrangement uses TRBV6-2 or TRBV6-3 and TRBJ2-7, with 8 bases identical to TRBD1. The CDR3 extends over 15 amino acids. V shed 2 bases, J shed 7 bases, and the junction held 10 bases outside the gene matches. CDR1 and CDR2 from the germline V gene are MNHEY and SVGEGT.